Each of the 10 T cell receptor beta chains below was sequenced from the same sample in a study of blood T cell repertoires in COVID-19. Profiling relied on immunoSEQ multiplex PCR, and the TCRdb table lists in-frame clones only, not all of them. The sample includes about 60,000 clones, about 80% of them seen just once. The sequenced sample consisted of peripheral blood. The receptors shown here come from a man in his sixties with acute or convalescent COVID-19.

The rearrangement uses TRBV11-2 and TRBJ2-4; no reliable D call. The V and J ends lost 1 base and 5 bases respectively, with 6 bases between them. This CDR3 region has 13 residues. The germline V gene has CDR1 SGHAT and CDR2 FQNNGV. CDR3 coding DNA: TGTGCCAGCAGCTTAGGCGTACAAAACATTCAGTACTTC. Its translation: CASSLGVQNIQYF.

This chain joins TRBV28 and TRBJ1-2; 7 bases agree with TRBD1. Germline lookup yields CDR1 MDHEN and CDR2 SYDVKM. V gave up 6 bases and J gave up 7 bases; unmatched junction bases: 14. The CDR3 contains 15 residues. The CDR3 protein is CASSDRVGSIGGYTF. The CDR3 bases are TGTGCCAGCAGCGACAGGGTCGGTTCTATTGGTGGCTACACCTTC.

This clone was counted only a few times. The chain combines TRBV7-2 with TRBJ2-6; D might be TRBD1 (6 bases). The CDR3 is 13 amino acids. Per germline, CDR1 SGHTA and CDR2 FQGNSA. As DNA, the CDR3 is TGTGCAAACAGGGTCTCTGGGGCCAACGTCCTGACTTTC. Amino acids: CANRVSGANVLTF.

The chain links TRBV5-1 to TRBJ1-1; 9 bases agree with TRBD1. Per germline, CDR1 SGHRS and CDR2 YFSETQ. V was clipped by 1 base and J by 7 bases; unmatched bases: 8. The CDR3 extends over 15 amino acids. DNA for the CDR3: TGCGCCAGCAGCTTGCCCCGGGGACAGGGAAGTGAAGCTTTCTTT. Its translation: CASSLPRGQGSEAFF. The whole variable domain, remainder taken from reference TRBV5-1 and TRBJ1-1, is KAGVTQTPRYLIKTRGQQVTLSCSPISGHRSVSWYQQTPGQGLQFLFEYFSETQRNKGNFPGRFSGRQFSNSRSEMNVSTLELGDSALYLCASSLPRGQGSEAFFGQGTRLTVV.

V usage is TRBV2 and J usage is TRBJ1-2; D is possibly TRBD1 (6 bases). The V end was cut by 1 base, the J end by 3 bases, with 9 bases between. The germline gives CDR1 SNHLY, CDR2 FYNNEI. This CDR3 is built from 14 residues. CDR3 nucleotide sequence: TGTGCCAGCAGTGAAGTGGGGGCAGACTATGGCTACACCTTC. Translating it yields CASSEVGADYGYTF.

Here the CDR3 reads CASSVPGSLEQYF. In DNA form, the CDR3 reads TGTGCCAGCAGTGTCCCAGGGTCCCTCGAGCAGTACTTC. The J gene is TRBJ2-7, the V gene TRBV2; D is perhaps TRBD1 (5 bases). Germline CDR1 reads SNHLY; CDR2 reads FYNNEI. The CDR3 loop spans 13 amino acids. The V end lost 4 bases, the J end lost 6 bases, and 13 bases lay between the germline ends. The whole variable domain, filled in from reference TRBV2 and TRBJ2-7, reads EPEVTQTPSHQVTQMGQEVILRCVPISNHLYFYWYRQILGQKVEFLVSFYNNEISEKSEIFDDQFSVERPDGSNFTLKIRSTKLEDSAMYFCASSVPGSLEQYFGPGTRLTVT.

This sequence joins TRBV18 and TRBJ1-3, with no clear D. Germline V CDR1 and CDR2: KGHSH, LQKENI. The V end was cut by 0 bases, the J end by 4 bases, with 4 bases between. This CDR3 comprises 13 residues. The CDR3 protein is CASSPPEGNTIYF. Written as DNA, the CDR3 is TGTGCCAGCTCACCACCAGAGGGAAACACCATATATTTT. Using reference TRBV18 and TRBJ1-3 for the parts outside the CDR3, the full variable domain is NAGVMQNPRHLVRRRGQEARLRCSPMKGHSHVYWYRQLPEEGLKFMVYLQKENIIDESGMPKERFSAEFPKEGPSILRIQQVVRGDSAAYFCASSPPEGNTIYFGEGSWLTVV.

The chain carries TRBV6-5 and TRBJ2-7; no definite D call. Per germline, CDR1 MNHEY and CDR2 SVGAGI. This CDR3 has 12 amino acids. Trimming pared 0 bases from V and 5 bases from J, leaving 5 bases between. CDR3 coding DNA: TGTGCCAGCAGTTACTCTACAGACGAGCAGTACTTC. It translates to CASSYSTDEQYF.

This chain connects TRBV18 to TRBJ1-1, with D uncertain. This CDR3 spans 13 amino acids. Germline values: CDR1 KGHSH, CDR2 LQKENI. V lost 6 bases and J 1 base, leaving 9 bases between the germline ends. The CDR3 bases are TGTGCCAGCTCGGCTCAGGCGAACACTGAAGCTTTCTTT. This encodes CASSAQANTEAFF.

This clone was observed a few times. The chain employs TRBV10-3 and TRBJ1-4; 7 nucleotides match TRBD1. The CDR3 totals 14 residues. Germline V gene sequence: CDR1 ENHRY, CDR2 SYGVKD. V gave up 6 bases and J gave up 6 bases; unmatched junction bases: 7. The CDR3 DNA sequence: TGTGCCATCAGCAAGACAGGGAAAGATGAAAAACTGTTTTTT. It specifies CAISKTGKDEKLFF.